A selection of T cell receptor beta chains follows, all from one sample in a study of T cell changes during pregnancy in multiple sclerosis. Assay: immunoSEQ multiplex PCR; the TCRdb copy retains only in-frame clones and omits some. In the table there are roughly 24,000 clones, around 84% of which are singletons. The material sequenced was CD4+ T cells from peripheral blood mononuclear cells, taken in the second trimester of pregnancy. The receptors shown here come from a female donor in good health, enrolled as a control in a pregnancy study. The CDR3 runs from the conserved cysteine through the conserved F or W. A D gene is named only where the DNA matches it firmly. Clone size is shown for a subset of rows, as once, few, many or a class of expanded clone.

D gene	V gene	clone size	J gene	CDR3 DNA	CDR3 protein
TRBD2	TRBV11-3	NA	TRBJ2-3	TGTGCCAGCAGTCGACCGGTCACTAGCGGCACAGATACGCAGTATTTT	CASSRPVTSGTDTQYF
TRBD2	TRBV7-3	NA	TRBJ2-5	TGTGCCAGCAGCTTAACTGGCGGGGGGGAGACCCAGTACTTC	CASSLTGGGETQYF
NA	TRBV7-3	NA	TRBJ1-1	TGTGCCAGCAGCGTCGGCCGTAGCGCTGAAGCTTTCTTT	CASSVGRSAEAFF
NA	TRBV5-6	once	TRBJ2-1	TGTGCCAGCAGGCCTCAAGGGGTCAACAATGAGCAGTTCTTC	CASRPQGVNNEQFF
NA	TRBV7-2	NA	TRBJ2-7	TGTGCCAGCAGCTTGGTGAAGAGTTCTACCGAGCAGTACTTC	CASSLVKSSTEQYF
TRBD2	TRBV2	NA	TRBJ2-1	TGTGCCAGCAACTTGGGCGGGAGCGACAATGAGCAGTTCTTC	CASNLGGSDNEQFF
NA	TRBV7-9	once	TRBJ2-7	TGTGCCAGCAGCTTAAGGGTTGGGACTTTGACGAGCTCCTACGAGCAGTACTTC	CASSLRVGTLTSSYEQYF
NA	TRBV6-5	NA	TRBJ2-1	TGTGCCAGCAGTTATACAGTTTCCTACAATGAGCAGTTCTTC	CASSYTVSYNEQFF
TRBD1	TRBV4-2	NA	TRBJ2-3	TGTGCCAGCAGCCGAGACCGGGACAGGGGCTCTAGCACAGATACGCAGTATTTT	CASSRDRDRGSSTDTQYF
NA	TRBV30	NA	TRBJ1-3	TGTGCCTGGAGTTTCGGCAGGGTGGTTGGAAACACCATATATTTT	CAWSFGRVVGNTIYF
TRBD1	TRBV6-5	NA	TRBJ1-5	TGTGCCCGGGGGACAGGGGATAATCAGCCCCAGCATTTT	CARGTGDNQPQHF
NA	TRBV7-2	NA	TRBJ1-2	TGTGCCAGCAGCCTCACAGGTAGCGGTCTCTATGGCTACACCTTC	CASSLTGSGLYGYTF
TRBD2	TRBV9	NA	TRBJ2-3	TGTGCCAGCAGCGGGACTAGCGTATCGACAGATACGCAGTATTTT	CASSGTSVSTDTQYF
NA	TRBV7-9	NA	TRBJ2-7	TGTGCCAGCAGCTTATCGGTGGGTGGGCTGTACGAGCAGTACTTC	CASSLSVGGLYEQYF
NA	TRBV30	NA	TRBJ1-2	TGTGCCTGGAGCGTCCTCGCGGGCTACACCTTC	CAWSVLAGYTF
NA	TRBV2	NA	TRBJ1-3	TGTGCCAGCAGTGATTTTACAGGGAGAAACACCATATATTTT	CASSDFTGRNTIYF
NA	TRBV27	NA	TRBJ2-7	TGTGCCAGCAGTCCCAGGGGAAGAGGCTACGAGCAGTACTTC	CASSPRGRGYEQYF
TRBD2	TRBV5-1	NA	TRBJ2-2	TGCGCCAGCAGCATGCCGGGAGGATACGGGGAGCTGTTTTTT	CASSMPGGYGELFF
TRBD2	TRBV23-1	NA	TRBJ2-1	TGCGCCAGCAGTCGAACGGCGGGAGGGCGAAATGAGCAGTTCTTC	CASSRTAGGRNEQFF
TRBD1	TRBV9	few	TRBJ2-7	TGTGCCAGCAGCGTGACAGGGGGCGGTGAGCAGTACTTC	CASSVTGGGEQYF
NA	TRBV7-3	NA	TRBJ2-1	TGTGCCAGCAGCCCTACCACAGGGAATGGGGACAATGAGCAGTTCTTC	CASSPTTGNGDNEQFF
NA	TRBV2	NA	TRBJ1-2	TGTGCCAGCAGTGAGCAGGGGCCGTATGGCTACACCTTC	CASSEQGPYGYTF
TRBD2	TRBV11-3	NA	TRBJ2-2	TGTGCCAGCAGCTTTGTAGCGGGAGGGGGCACCGGGGAGCTGTTTTTT	CASSFVAGGGTGELFF
NA	TRBV9	NA	TRBJ2-1	TGTGCCAGCAGCGAGAGTAGCAATGAGCAGTTCTTC	CASSESSNEQFF
TRBD1	TRBV4-1	NA	TRBJ1-2	TGCGCCAGCAGCCAAGATCTGACGGGACAGGGTACCGGCTACACCTTC	CASSQDLTGQGTGYTF
NA	TRBV28	NA	TRBJ1-5	TGTGCCAGCAGTTTCCGATACGGGCAGCCCCAGCATTTT	CASSFRYGQPQHF
NA	TRBV19	NA	TRBJ2-1	TGTGCCAGTACCTATGGGGGCGGGGGGCAGTTCTTC	CASTYGGGGQFF
NA	TRBV9	NA	TRBJ2-7	TGTGCCAGCAGCGTAGCGGGGTATTCTTACGAGCAGTACTTC	CASSVAGYSYEQYF
NA	TRBV19	NA	TRBJ1-1	TGTGCCAGTAGTATCACGATGGCTGACACTGAAGCTTTCTTT	CASSITMADTEAFF
TRBD1	TRBV20-1	NA	TRBJ2-5	TGCAGTGCTAGGACAGGGGAGACCCAGTACTTC	CSARTGETQYF
NA	TRBV2	NA	TRBJ1-3	TGTGCCAGCAGTCCAACAGGGACTGGAAACACCATATATTTT	CASSPTGTGNTIYF
NA	TRBV28	NA	TRBJ2-1	TGTGCCAGCAGTTTAGGGGGGGGCGATTACAATGAGCAGTTCTTC	CASSLGGGDYNEQFF
NA	TRBV28	once	TRBJ1-1	TGTGCCAGCAGTTACAGGGTCAAGACTGAAGCTTTCTTT	CASSYRVKTEAFF
NA	TRBV7-6	NA	TRBJ2-1	TGTGCCAGCAGCTTTTTAAGCGATAACAATGAGCAGTTCTTC	CASSFLSDNNEQFF
TRBD1	TRBV10-1	few	TRBJ2-7	TGCGCCAGCAGTGAGTCCATGGGGGACAGGGGGGACGAGCAGTACTTC	CASSESMGDRGDEQYF
NA	TRBV5-1	NA	TRBJ2-1	TGCGCCAGCAGCTTGGGGGGCACTACAGGAACAAATGAGCAGTTCTTC	CASSLGGTTGTNEQFF
NA	TRBV27	NA	TRBJ2-7	TGTGCCAGCAGTAGTTTAGTGCCCCAATTCTACGAGCAGTACTTC	CASSSLVPQFYEQYF
TRBD1	TRBV2	NA	TRBJ2-7	TGTGCCAGCACCTTGGGACAGGGGAAATACGAGCAGTACTTC	CASTLGQGKYEQYF
NA	TRBV7-9	NA	TRBJ2-5	TGTGCCAGCAGCTCGGGGAGCAACCAAGAGACCCAGTACTTC	CASSSGSNQETQYF
TRBD1	TRBV4-3	NA	TRBJ2-2	TGCGCCAGCAGCCAAGGGGGGGGACAGGGGGATGGCGGGGAGCTGTTTTTT	CASSQGGGQGDGGELFF
TRBD1	TRBV4-1	NA	TRBJ1-2	TGCGCCAGCAGCCACCGGCAAGGGGGCGTGGGAGGCTACACCTTC	CASSHRQGGVGGYTF
TRBD1	TRBV28	NA	TRBJ1-6	TGTGCCAGCAGTTTATGGGGACAGGAGGGTTCACCCCTCCACTTT	CASSLWGQEGSPLHF
NA	TRBV4-1	NA	TRBJ1-1	TGCGCCAGCAGCCCTGCAGGGTCGAACACTGAAGCTTTCTTT	CASSPAGSNTEAFF
TRBD1	TRBV18	NA	TRBJ1-2	TGTGCCAGCTCACCACAGCAGGGGGCGGGAGGCTACACCTTC	CASSPQQGAGGYTF
NA	TRBV27	NA	TRBJ2-7	TGTGCCAGCAGTTTAAAACCGACAGGTTCCGCCTACGAGCAGTACTTC	CASSLKPTGSAYEQYF
NA	TRBV5-1	NA	TRBJ1-1	TGCGCCAGCAGCTTGGACAGGGACACTGAAGCTTTCTTT	CASSLDRDTEAFF
NA	TRBV9	NA	TRBJ2-5	TGTGCCAGCAGCGTAGGGGAGAAAGAGACCCAGTACTTC	CASSVGEKETQYF
TRBD1	TRBV19	NA	TRBJ1-1	TGTGCCAGTAGGCTAAGACAGGGGAACACTGAAGCTTTCTTT	CASRLRQGNTEAFF
NA	TRBV6-5	NA	TRBJ1-1	TGTGCCAGCAGACGCGGACAGATGAACACTGAAGCTTTCTTT	CASRRGQMNTEAFF
NA	TRBV2	medium-sized	TRBJ2-1	TGTGCCAGCACCTCGAGGGGCGGGGGCAACTGGGGTGAGCAGTTCTTC	CASTSRGGGNWGEQFF
TRBD1	TRBV4-3	NA	TRBJ1-4	TGCGCCAGCAGCCAAGATCTGGGGCAGGGGGTGTCTAATGAAAAACTGTTTTTT	CASSQDLGQGVSNEKLFF
NA	TRBV30	few	TRBJ1-2	TGTGCCTGGACCACTCCCGGAGGATTCTATGGCTACACCTTC	CAWTTPGGFYGYTF